These 14 T cell receptor beta chains were sequenced from one sample in a study of blood T cell repertoires in COVID-19. Clones were sequenced by immunoSEQ multiplex PCR, and TCRdb holds only the in-frame ones, with some missing. This table holds around 300,000 clones, around nine tenths found once. The sequencing sample was made of PBMCs or T cells enriched from blood (not recorded which). These receptor sequences come from a young woman who had recovered from COVID-19.

This clone was seen once. The same CDR3 is also encoded by other DNA sequences in this sample. The genes are TRBV28 and TRBJ1-1; possibly TRBD1 for D (5 bases). The CDR3 loop spans 14 amino acids. V dropped 3 bases and J dropped 4 bases, with 12 bases sitting between them. The germline V gene has CDR1 MDHEN and CDR2 SYDVKM. CDR3 protein: CASSFSGVGTEAFF. The CDR3 DNA is TGTGCCAGCAGTTTCTCGGGGGTCGGCACTGAAGCTTTCTTT.

J is TRBJ2-7 and V is TRBV3-1 (or the pseudogene TRBV3-2); maybe TRBD1 (5 bases). The CDR3 has 14 amino acids. Germline V gene lookup returns CDR1 LGHDT and CDR2 YNNKEL (reference sequence). Trimming pared 4 bases from V and 1 base from J, leaving 11 bases between. The CDR3 loop is CASSLSRGSYEQYF. The CDR3 nucleotides are TGTGCCAGCAGCCTAAGTAGGGGTTCCTACGAGCAGTACTTC.

This chain uses TRBV15 with TRBJ1-1; weak D call: TRBD1 (6 bases). This CDR3 contains 15 residues. Trimming pared 0 bases from V and 8 bases from J, leaving 16 bases between. Looked up from germline, CDR1 is LNHNV and CDR2 is YYDKDF (reference sequence). The CDR3 DNA follows: TGTGCCACCAGCAGAGATAGGCGGAACAGGGCAGAAGCTTTCTTT. This encodes CATSRDRRNRAEAFF.

The J gene is TRBJ2-7, the V gene TRBV18; 7 bases agree with TRBD2. The V gene's germline CDR1 is KGHSH and CDR2 LQKENI. The CDR3 runs 14 residues. Trimming cost V 0 bases and J 6 bases; bases outside gene matches: 5. Written as DNA, the CDR3 is TGTGCCAGCTCACCACCGACAGCGGGGACCGAGCAGTACTTC. It encodes CASSPPTAGTEQYF. The full variable domain, in which reference TRBV18 and TRBJ2-7 provide the parts outside the CDR3, is NAGVMQNPRHLVRRRGQEARLRCSPMKGHSHVYWYRQLPEEGLKFMVYLQKENIIDESGMPKERFSAEFPKEGPSILRIQQVVRGDSAAYFCASSPPTAGTEQYFGPGTRLTVT.

The V and J genes are TRBV4-3 and TRBJ2-7; 8 bases line up with TRBD1. The germline gives CDR1 LGHNA, CDR2 YSLEER. The CDR3 contains 16 residues. Losses at the gene ends were 4 bases for V and 0 bases for J; bases not matched to a gene: 8. CDR3 amino acids: CASSRGTGQGSYEQYF. The CDR3 nucleotides are TGCGCCAGCAGCCGAGGGACTGGACAGGGCTCCTACGAGCAGTACTTC.

This chain links TRBV10-3 with TRBJ2-1; 9 bases align to TRBD1. The germline V gene has CDR1 ENHRY and CDR2 SYGVKD. V lost 3 bases to trimming and J lost 7 bases; unmatched junction nucleotides: 7. This CDR3 spans 15 amino acids. As DNA, the CDR3 is TGTGCCATCAGTGAATACAGGGGGCGGCAGAATGAGCAGTTCTTC. Translation: CAISEYRGRQNEQFF.

The V call is TRBV29-1, the J call TRBJ1-5, with 9 nucleotides matching TRBD1. Germline V gene sequence: CDR1 SQVTM, CDR2 ANQGSEA. CDR3 length: 15 residues. Germline trimming cut 4 bases from V and 1 base from J; bases unmatched to any gene: 5. As DNA, the CDR3 is TGCAGCGTTGCGGGTGGACAGGGGAGCAATCAGCCCCAGCATTTT. Its translation is CSVAGGQGSNQPQHF.

The chain has TRBV6-5 and TRBJ2-7; possible D gene TRBD1, 5 bases. V lost 2 bases and J lost 4, with 15 bases in between. The CDR3 spans 15 residues. Germline assignment: CDR1 MNHEY and CDR2 SVGAGI. The CDR3 protein is CASSYGGQGTYEQYF. As DNA, the CDR3 is TGTGCCAGCAGTTACGGTGGCCAGGGCACTTACGAGCAGTACTTC.

The rearrangement links TRBV28 to TRBJ2-3, with D unresolved. Germline CDR1 and CDR2: MDHEN and SYDVKM. The V end lost 2 bases, the J end lost 0 bases, and 6 bases lay between the germline ends. This CDR3 has 14 amino acids. CDR3 coding DNA: TGTGCCAGCAGTTTAGGGCAGAGCACAGATACGCAGTATTTT. Protein product: CASSLGQSTDTQYF.

This chain uses TRBV5-1 with TRBJ2-7, with a weak D call TRBD1 (6 bases). CDR1 is SGHRS, CDR2 YFSETQ, per germline. This CDR3 has 13 amino acids. V lost 4 bases and J lost 0, with 8 bases in between. CDR3 sequence reads: CASSPGASYEQYF. DNA for the CDR3: TGCGCCAGCAGCCCAGGGGCCTCCTACGAGCAGTACTTC. Using reference TRBV5-1 and TRBJ2-7 for the parts outside the CDR3, the full variable domain is KAGVTQTPRYLIKTRGQQVTLSCSPISGHRSVSWYQQTPGQGLQFLFEYFSETQRNKGNFPGRFSGRQFSNSRSEMNVSTLELGDSALYLCASSPGASYEQYFGPGTRLTVT.

The chain uses TRBV30 and TRBJ1-1; D not certain. The CDR3 has 12 residues. Between the trimmed V and J ends, which lost 1 base and 1 base, there was a span of 4 bases. From germline, CDR1 is GTSNPN and CDR2 SVGIG (reference sequence). Here the CDR3 DNA reads TGTGCCTGGAGTGCAGGGAACACTGAAGCTTTCTTT. Amino acids: CAWSAGNTEAFF.

This chain joins TRBV7-9 and TRBJ2-1, with TRBD2 matching over 8 bases. From germline, CDR1 is SEHNR and CDR2 FQNEAQ (reference sequence). V shed 6 bases and J 0 bases; nucleotides not matched to a gene: 13. CDR3 length equals 18 residues. The CDR3 DNA sequence: TGTGCCAGCAGTCCTATCCTGCTAGCGGGCAGCTCCTACAATGAGCAGTTCTTC. Translating it yields CASSPILLAGSSYNEQFF.

The J gene is TRBJ1-2, the V gene TRBV4-1; perhaps TRBD1 as D (5 bases). The length of the CDR3 is 15 residues. Trimming took off 4 bases at V and 8 bases at J, with 20 bases between the two ends. Looked up from germline, CDR1 is MGHRA and CDR2 is YSYEKL. The chain's CDR3 is CASSPDGGEVWGYTF. The CDR3 DNA reads TGCGCCAGCAGCCCAGACGGGGGGGAAGTTTGGGGCTACACCTTC.

The rearrangement joins TRBV25-1 to TRBJ1-1; no definite D call. The ends were cut back, 1 base at V and 5 bases at J, with 8 bases in the middle. Germline V gene sequence: CDR1 MGHDK, CDR2 SYGVNS. The CDR3 has 13 amino acids. This chain's CDR3 is CASSESTRTEAFF. CDR3 DNA: TGTGCCAGCAGTGAATCCACTCGGACTGAAGCTTTCTTT.